The 21 T cell receptor beta chains presented below share a single source sample, sequenced in a study of CD8+ T cells in alopecia areata. Extracted RNA was reverse transcribed, and the resulting cDNA served as sequencing template. The table came from immunoSEQ multiplex PCR; TCRdb's copy has only in-frame clones and leaves some out. Of approximately 100,000 clones in the sample, about 60% were seen once. Sequencing was performed on CD4+ T cells sorted from blood. The receptors shown here come from a human donor in good health.

V gene TRBV5-1 combines with J gene TRBJ2-5; D not certain. Germline V gives CDR1 SGHRS, CDR2 YFSETQ. This CDR3 has 13 amino acids. V was shortened by 5 bases and J by 3 bases, with 11 bases between the two germline ends. CDR3 coding DNA: TGCGCCAGCAGTAATCCCAGCGAAGAGACCCAGTACTTC. Translation: CASSNPSEETQYF.

This clone was observed a handful of times. This chain uses TRBV5-1 with TRBJ2-3; 12 bases are a match to TRBD2. This CDR3 comprises 17 residues. Germline values: CDR1 SGHRS, CDR2 YFSETQ. J gave up 2 bases and V 0 bases, and 4 bases lay outside the gene matches. The CDR3 reads CASSLARLAGATDTQYF. The CDR3 DNA follows: TGCGCCAGCAGCTTGGCGCGACTAGCGGGGGCCACAGATACGCAGTATTTT.

The chain uses TRBV10-2 and TRBJ1-5; 9 bases fit TRBD1. V lost 6 bases and J lost 9; bases outside the gene matches: 9. The germline V gene encodes CDR1 WSHSY and CDR2 SAAADI. CDR3 length equals 14 residues. CDR3 loop: CASREGTGNSPQHF. Written as DNA, the CDR3 is TGCGCCAGCAGAGAAGGGACAGGGAACTCGCCCCAGCATTTT.

As to this clone: The junction departs from germline at one end; a sequencing error may be responsible. J is TRBJ2-1 and V is TRBV4-1; weak D call: TRBD1 (6 bases). The length of the CDR3 is 12 residues. CDR1 MGHRA and CDR2 YSYEKL come from the germline V gene. CDR3 sequence (DNA): TGTGCCAGCAGCCTCGACAGGAACCAGCAGTTCTTC. It specifies CASSLDRNQQFF.

Note on this clone: Other DNA sequences within the sample encode an identical CDR3. V gene TRBV30 combines with J gene TRBJ2-7; D not certain. The germline gives CDR1 GTSNPN, CDR2 SVGIG (reference sequence). The CDR3 runs to 12 residues. V was clipped by 0 bases and J by 0 bases, with 3 bases between them. The CDR3 coding sequence is TGTGCCTGGAGTGTTAGCTCCTACGAGCAGTACTTC. Its protein product is CAWSVSSYEQYF.

Here the CDR3 reads CAWRAGRAGELFF. The CDR3 nucleotides are TGTGCCTGGAGGGCGGGGAGGGCCGGGGAGCTGTTTTTT. The rearrangement uses TRBV30 and TRBJ2-2, with 7 bases identical to TRBD2. Germline V lookup: CDR1 GTSNPN, CDR2 SVGIG (reference sequence). V trimming: 3 bases; J trimming: 6 bases; junction bases outside the gene matches: 4. The length of the CDR3 is 13 residues.

The gene calls are TRBV7-9 and TRBJ1-1, with D perhaps matching TRBD1 (5 bases). V was shortened by 1 base and J by 1 base, with 10 bases between the two germline ends. CDR1 SEHNR and CDR2 FQNEAQ come from the germline V gene (reference sequence). The CDR3 spans 15 residues. The CDR3 is CASSLVGGSNTEAFF. CDR3 coding DNA: TGTGCCAGCAGCTTAGTTGGGGGATCGAACACTGAAGCTTTCTTT. Based on the CDR3 plus reference TRBV7-9 and TRBJ1-1, the full variable domain is DTGVSQNPRHKITKRGQNVTFRCDPISEHNRLYWYRQTLGQGPEFLTYFQNEAQLEKSRLLSDRFSAERPKGSFSTLEIQRTEQGDSAMYLCASSLVGGSNTEAFFGQGTRLTVV.

This chain links TRBV29-1 with TRBJ2-5; no reliable D call. The CDR3 runs to 14 residues. The V and J ends lost 0 bases and 4 bases respectively, with 12 bases between them. CDR1 and CDR2 (germline): SQVTM, ANQGSEA. The CDR3 reads CSVEDRQLRETQYF. In DNA, the CDR3 is TGCAGCGTTGAAGATCGGCAGTTACGAGAGACCCAGTACTTC.

The chain carries TRBV5-6 and TRBJ1-1; TRBD1 matches 9 bases. With 4 bases clipped from V and 1 base from J, the junction kept 8 bases outside the gene matches. Germline CDR1 and CDR2: SGHDT and YYEEEE. The CDR3 spans 16 residues. The CDR3 DNA reads as TGTGCCAGCAGCCCTGGACAGGGGAGGGGGAACACTGAAGCTTTCTTT. This codes for CASSPGQGRGNTEAFF.

CDR3 sequence: CSVEVGGSYNSPLHF. The DNA of the CDR3 is TGCAGCGTTGAGGTGGGAGGCTCCTATAATTCACCCCTCCACTTT. This chain connects TRBV29-1 to TRBJ1-6; D call uncertain. This CDR3 has 15 amino acids. V lost 3 bases and J 0 bases, leaving 9 bases between the germline ends. CDR1 is SQVTM and CDR2 is ANQGSEA in the germline V gene.

The chain uses TRBV6-6 and TRBJ2-3; D not certain. The CDR3 is 12 residues long. The V gene lost 2 bases and the J gene lost 6 bases, with 6 bases spanning the gap. CDR1 and CDR2 from the germline V gene are MNHNY and SVGAGI (reference sequence). Written as DNA, the CDR3 is TGTGCCAGCAGTTACGTGGCCGATACGCAGTATTTT. It is translated as CASSYVADTQYF.

The rearrangement uses TRBV5-4 and TRBJ2-5; D ambiguous. The germline gives CDR1 SGHNT, CDR2 YYREEE (reference sequence). This CDR3 region has 13 residues. V was shortened by 0 bases and J by 1 base, with 4 bases between the two germline ends. For the CDR3, the DNA is TGTGCCAGCAGCTTGGGGGGCCAAGAGACCCAGTACTTC. Its protein is CASSLGGQETQYF.

The J gene is TRBJ1-4, the V gene TRBV15; D call uncertain. This CDR3 comprises 16 residues. Germline V CDR1 and CDR2: LNHNV, YYDKDF (reference sequence). Between the trimmed V and J ends, which lost 0 bases and 4 bases, there was a span of 12 bases. CDR3 DNA sequence: TGTGCCACCAGCAGAGATTTGGTAGGGAATAATGAAAAACTGTTTTTT. Its protein product is CATSRDLVGNNEKLFF.

V gene TRBV5-1 combines with J gene TRBJ2-5, with D perhaps TRBD2 (6 bases). The CDR3 totals 13 residues. Germline V gives CDR1 SGHRS, CDR2 YFSETQ. Trimming took off 4 bases at V and 4 bases at J, with 11 bases between the two ends. CDR3 sequence: CASSRRASETQYF. DNA of the CDR3: TGCGCCAGCAGCCGGAGGGCGTCAGAGACCCAGTACTTC.

The sample holds one count of this clone. The CDR3 DNA reads TGTGCCAGCAGTTTATTTGTCTCTGGGGCCAACGTCCTGACTTTC. Protein product: CASSLFVSGANVLTF. This rearrangement joins TRBV28 to TRBJ2-6; no reliable D call. The germline gives CDR1 MDHEN, CDR2 SYDVKM. V was trimmed by 1 base and J by 0 bases, leaving 4 bases between them. CDR3 size: 15 residues.

This clone was observed a single time. This chain's CDR3 is CAWSRRRNTEAFF. The CDR3 DNA reads as TGTGCCTGGAGTCGAAGGCGGAACACTGAAGCTTTCTTT. V gene TRBV30 combines with J gene TRBJ1-1; D not certain. Germline V gene data show CDR1 as GTSNPN and CDR2 as SVGIG (reference sequence). V lost 2 bases and J 1 base, leaving 8 bases between the germline ends. This CDR3 comprises 13 residues. Together with reference TRBV30 and TRBJ1-1, the CDR3 gives the full variable domain: SQTIHQWPATLVQPVGSPLSLECTVEGTSNPNLYWYRQAAGRGLQLLFYSVGIGQISSEVPQNLSASRPQDRQFILSSKKLLLSDSGFYLCAWSRRRNTEAFFGQGTRLTVV.

The chain couples TRBV30 to TRBJ1-2; 9 nucleotides agree with TRBD1. Germline-derived CDR1 and CDR2 are GTSNPN and SVGIG (reference sequence). This CDR3 has 14 amino acids. The J segment lost 6 bases and the V segment lost 4 bases, leaving 9 bases of the junction unmatched. The CDR3, as DNA: TGTGCCTGGAAGACACATACAGGGGGCAATGGCTACACCTTC. Translating gives CAWKTHTGGNGYTF. The entire variable domain, with the rest obtained from reference TRBV30 and TRBJ1-2, is as follows: SQTIHQWPATLVQPVGSPLSLECTVEGTSNPNLYWYRQAAGRGLQLLFYSVGIGQISSEVPQNLSASRPQDRQFILSSKKLLLSDSGFYLCAWKTHTGGNGYTFGSGTRLTVV.

The sample holds a few counts of this clone. Within the sample, other DNA sequences also encode this same CDR3. The chain employs TRBV6-6 and TRBJ1-2; tentative D call: TRBD1 (6 bases). The CDR3 is 13 amino acids. Germline values: CDR1 MNHNY, CDR2 SVGAGI (reference sequence). The V and J ends lost 5 bases and 3 bases respectively, with 10 bases between them. CDR3 DNA sequence: TGTGCCAGCAGTCCGACAGGAGACTATGGCTACACCTTC. Its protein product is CASSPTGDYGYTF.

The chain carries TRBV2 and TRBJ1-1, with TRBD1 as a possible D gene (5 bases). The V and J ends lost 3 bases and 6 bases respectively, with 14 bases between them. Germline V gene sequence: CDR1 SNHLY, CDR2 FYNNEI. The CDR3 is made up of 14 amino acids. This CDR3 is CASSERKSGAEAFF. The CDR3 nucleotides are TGTGCCAGCAGTGAGCGTAAATCGGGGGCTGAAGCTTTCTTT.

The genes are TRBV2 and TRBJ1-5, with D possibly matching TRBD1 (6 bases). CDR3 length: 14 residues. V was cut by 6 bases and J by 7 bases, with 16 bases left in between. Germline-derived CDR1 and CDR2 are SNHLY and FYNNEI. The CDR3 DNA follows: TGTGCCAGCAGCGACTCTGACAGGCGGCAGCCCCAGCATTTT. It specifies CASSDSDRRQPQHF.

V gene TRBV5-1 combines with J gene TRBJ1-2, with TRBD1 as a possible D gene (6 bases). The germline gives CDR1 SGHRS, CDR2 YFSETQ. This CDR3 is 15 amino acids long. V was trimmed by 0 bases and J by 3 bases, leaving 12 bases between them. The CDR3 sequence is CASSLAPGDHYGYTF. CDR3 DNA sequence: TGCGCCAGCAGCTTGGCCCCAGGGGATCACTATGGCTACACCTTC. Filled out from reference TRBV5-1 and TRBJ1-2, the complete variable domain reads KAGVTQTPRYLIKTRGQQVTLSCSPISGHRSVSWYQQTPGQGLQFLFEYFSETQRNKGNFPGRFSGRQFSNSRSEMNVSTLELGDSALYLCASSLAPGDHYGYTFGSGTRLTVV.